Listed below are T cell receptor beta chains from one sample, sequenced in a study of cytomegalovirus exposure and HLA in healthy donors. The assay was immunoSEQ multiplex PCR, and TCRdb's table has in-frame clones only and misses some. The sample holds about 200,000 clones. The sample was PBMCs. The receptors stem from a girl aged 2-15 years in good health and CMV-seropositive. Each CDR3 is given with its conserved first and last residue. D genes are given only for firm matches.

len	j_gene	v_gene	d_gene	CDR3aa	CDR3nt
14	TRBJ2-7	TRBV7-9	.	CASSSQGSSYEQYF	TGTGCCAGCAGCTCGCAGGGGAGCTCCTACGAGCAGTACTTC
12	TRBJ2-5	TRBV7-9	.	CASSLVGWEQYF	TGTGCCAGCAGCTTAGTGGGATGGGAGCAGTACTTC
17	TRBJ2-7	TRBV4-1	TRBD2	CASSQAPGSSGAYEQYF	TGCGCCAGCAGCCAAGCCCCCGGATCTAGCGGGGCCTACGAGCAGTACTTC
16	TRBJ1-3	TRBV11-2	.	CASSLNLGQTSDTIYF	TGTGCCAGCAGCTTAAACCTAGGACAGACATCAGACACCATATATTTT
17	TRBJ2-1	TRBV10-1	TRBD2	CASSESISGRAYNEQFF	TGCGCCAGCAGTGAGTCTATATCCGGGAGGGCCTACAATGAGCAGTTCTTC
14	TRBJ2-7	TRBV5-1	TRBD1	CASSLGQGAHEQYF	TGCGCCAGCAGCTTGGGACAGGGGGCCCACGAGCAGTACTTC
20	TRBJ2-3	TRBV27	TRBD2	CASSLSPFSGRAVGTDTQYF	TGTGCCAGCAGTTTATCACCTTTTAGCGGGAGGGCCGTAGGCACAGATACGCAGTATTTT
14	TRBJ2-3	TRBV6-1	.	CASSQGLGTDTQYF	TGTGCCAGCAGTCAGGGTTTGGGCACAGATACGCAGTATTTT
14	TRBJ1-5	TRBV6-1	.	CASSVALSGQPQHF	TGTGCCAGCAGTGTGGCCCTCTCCGGGCAGCCCCAGCATTTT
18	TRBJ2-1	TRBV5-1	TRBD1	CASSSRFTGTGRNNEQFF	TGCGCCAGCAGTTCCCGATTCACCGGGACAGGGAGAAACAATGAGCAGTTCTTC
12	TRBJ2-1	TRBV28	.	CASSQTDSRQFF	TGTGCCAGCAGCCAAACCGACAGTAGGCAGTTCTTC
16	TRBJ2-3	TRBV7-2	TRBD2	CASSTRTSGPTDTQYF	TGTGCCAGCAGCACTCGGACTAGCGGGCCCACAGATACGCAGTATTTT
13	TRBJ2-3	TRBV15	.	CATSRGPGDTQYF	TGTGCCACCAGCAGAGGGCCAGGAGATACGCAGTATTTT
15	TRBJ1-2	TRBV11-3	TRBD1	CASSFRDSKACGYTF	TGTGCCAGCAGCTTCCGGGACAGCAAAGCCTGCGGCTACACCTTC
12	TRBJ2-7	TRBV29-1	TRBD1	CSADRGTGEQYF	TGCAGCGCCGACAGGGGGACGGGCGAGCAGTACTTC
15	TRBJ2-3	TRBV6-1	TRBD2	CASSERAGVGDTQYF	TGTGCCAGCAGTGAACGAGCGGGAGTGGGGGATACGCAGTATTTT
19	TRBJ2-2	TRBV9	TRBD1	CASSDRPKTGGAGTGELFF	TGTGCCAGCAGCGATCGTCCGAAAACAGGGGGCGCGGGCACCGGGGAGCTGTTTTTT
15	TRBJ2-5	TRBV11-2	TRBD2	CASSPRTSGQETQYF	TGTGCCAGCAGCCCCCGGACTAGCGGCCAAGAGACCCAGTACTTC
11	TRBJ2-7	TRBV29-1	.	CSVGAPTEQYF	TGCAGCGTTGGGGCCCCAACAGAGCAGTACTTC
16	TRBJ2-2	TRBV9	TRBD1	CASSPSRGQGTGELFF	TGTGCCAGCAGCCCCAGTAGGGGACAGGGGACCGGGGAGCTGTTTTTT
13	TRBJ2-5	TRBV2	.	CASSGAAQETQYF	TGTGCCAGCAGTGGGGCCGCCCAAGAGACCCAGTACTTC
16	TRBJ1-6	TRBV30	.	CAWNKLLGSYNSPLHF	TGTGCCTGGAATAAGCTTCTCGGCTCCTATAATTCACCCCTCCACTTT
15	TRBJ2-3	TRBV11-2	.	CASSPSTGPTDTQYF	TGTGCCAGCAGCCCCAGCACGGGTCCCACAGATACGCAGTATTTT
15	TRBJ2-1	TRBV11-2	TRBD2	CASSRRVLAGDEQFF	TGTGCCAGCAGTCGAAGGGTACTAGCGGGAGATGAGCAGTTCTTC
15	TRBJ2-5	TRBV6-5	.	CASKGIGVAQETQYF	TGTGCCAGCAAGGGAATCGGAGTAGCGCAAGAGACCCAGTACTTC
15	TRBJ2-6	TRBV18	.	CASSSPLSGANVLTF	TGTGCCAGCTCATCCCCCCTCTCTGGGGCCAACGTCCTGACTTTC
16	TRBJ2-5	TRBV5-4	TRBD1	CASSLRSGGMGETQYF	TGTGCCAGCAGCTTGAGATCAGGGGGCATGGGAGAGACCCAGTACTTC
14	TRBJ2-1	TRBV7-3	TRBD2	CASSLGGSFNEQFF	TGTGCCAGCAGCTTAGGCGGGAGTTTTAATGAGCAGTTCTTC
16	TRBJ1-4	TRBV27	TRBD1	CASSLMPGQGGEKLFF	TGTGCCAGCAGTTTAATGCCGGGACAGGGTGGCGAAAAACTGTTTTTT